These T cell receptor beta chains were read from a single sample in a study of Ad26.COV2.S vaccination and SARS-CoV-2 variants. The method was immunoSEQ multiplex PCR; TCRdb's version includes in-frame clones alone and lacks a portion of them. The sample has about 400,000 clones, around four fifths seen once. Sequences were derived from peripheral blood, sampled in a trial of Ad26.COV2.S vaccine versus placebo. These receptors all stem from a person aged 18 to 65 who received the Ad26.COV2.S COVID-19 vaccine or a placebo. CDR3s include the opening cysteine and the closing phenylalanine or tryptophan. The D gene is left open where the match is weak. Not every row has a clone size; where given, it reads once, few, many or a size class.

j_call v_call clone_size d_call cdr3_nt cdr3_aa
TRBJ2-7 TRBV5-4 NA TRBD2 TGTGCCAGCACCTCCAGACTAGCGGGATCCGACGAGCAGTACTTC CASTSRLAGSDEQYF
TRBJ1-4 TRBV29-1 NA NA TGCAGCGTCCGACCGGCCACGGGAGAAAAACTGTTTTTT CSVRPATGEKLFF
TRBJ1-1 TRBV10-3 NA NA TGTGCCATCAGTGAATCCCCCGACGCTGAAGCTTTCTTT CAISESPDAEAFF
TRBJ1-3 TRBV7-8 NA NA TGTGCCAGCAGCAGGGATTTAAGGGGAAACACCATATATTTT CASSRDLRGNTIYF
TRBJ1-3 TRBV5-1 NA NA TGCGCCAGCACCCTCCAAGGGGTTCGCTCTGGAAACACCATATATTTT CASTLQGVRSGNTIYF
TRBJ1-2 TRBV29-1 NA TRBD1 TGCAGCGTTGATGGACAGGTATTAAGTGATGGCTACACCTTC CSVDGQVLSDGYTF
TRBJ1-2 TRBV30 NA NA TGTGCCTGGAGTGTAGCAGGGAGGAATGGCTACACCTTC CAWSVAGRNGYTF
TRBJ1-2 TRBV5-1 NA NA TGCGCCAGCAGCGGAGGGATTTCGGAATCTGGCTACACCTTC CASSGGISESGYTF
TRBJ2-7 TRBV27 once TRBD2 TGTGCCAGCAGCCGGACTAGCGGGAGATTCTACGAGCAGTACTTC CASSRTSGRFYEQYF
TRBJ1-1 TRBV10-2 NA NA TGCGCCAGCAACGACAGGCCCAACACTGAAGCTTTCTTT CASNDRPNTEAFF